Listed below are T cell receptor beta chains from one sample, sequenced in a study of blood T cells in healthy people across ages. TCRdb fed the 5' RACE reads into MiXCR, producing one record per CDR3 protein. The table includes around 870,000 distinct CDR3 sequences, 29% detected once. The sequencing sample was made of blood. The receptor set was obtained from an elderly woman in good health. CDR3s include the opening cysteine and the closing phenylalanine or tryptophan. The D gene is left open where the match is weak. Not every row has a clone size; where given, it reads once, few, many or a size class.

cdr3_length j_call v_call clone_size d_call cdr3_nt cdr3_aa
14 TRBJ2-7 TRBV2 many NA TGTGCCAGCAGTGAAGGCCCGAACACCTACGAGCAGTACTTC CASSEGPNTYEQYF
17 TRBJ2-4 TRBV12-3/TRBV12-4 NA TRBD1 TGTGCCAGCAGTCCTAGTCACAGGGGGCTAGCCAAAAACATTCAGTACTTC CASSPSHRGLAKNIQYF
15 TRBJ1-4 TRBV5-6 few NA TGTGCCAGCAGTTTGGCGCGGCAGGGCGATGAAAAACTGTTTTTT CASSLARQGDEKLFF
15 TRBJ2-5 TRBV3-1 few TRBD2 TGTGCCAGCGGAAGATGGGCTAGCGGGGACGAGGCCCAGTACTTC CASGRWASGDEAQYF
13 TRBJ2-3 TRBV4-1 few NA TGCGCCAGCAGCCAAGATCCGGCTGATACGCAGTATTTT CASSQDPADTQYF
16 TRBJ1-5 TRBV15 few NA TGTGCCACCAGCAGAGAGCAACTCGGGATCGGACAGCCCCAGCATTTT CATSREQLGIGQPQHF
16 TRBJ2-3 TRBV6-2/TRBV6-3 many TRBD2 TGTGCCAGCAGTTACGGACTAGCGGCTAGCACAGATACGCAGTATTTT CASSYGLAASTDTQYF
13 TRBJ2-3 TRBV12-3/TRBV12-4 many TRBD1 TGTGCCAGCAGGAAGGGGACAGAACAAACGCAGTATTTT CASRKGTEQTQYF
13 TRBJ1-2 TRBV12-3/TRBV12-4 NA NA TGTGCCAGCAGTTTATACATGGACTATGGCTACACCTTC CASSLYMDYGYTF
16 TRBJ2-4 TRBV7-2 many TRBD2 TGTGCCAGCAGCCTAATAGCGGGGTTAGCCAAAAACATTCAGTACTTC CASSLIAGLAKNIQYF
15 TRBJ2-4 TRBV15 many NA TGTGCCACCGCGGGGGGTAAAGGGGGCAGCATCATTCAGTACTTC CATAGGKGGSIIQYF
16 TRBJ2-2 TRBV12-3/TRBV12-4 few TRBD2 TGTGCCAGCGGACTAGCGGGGGCCCCGAACACCGGGGAGCTGTTTTTT CASGLAGAPNTGELFF
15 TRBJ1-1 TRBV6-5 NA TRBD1 TGTGCCAGCAGTTACTCAGCAGGGGGCAAGACTGAAGCTTTCTTT CASSYSAGGKTEAFF
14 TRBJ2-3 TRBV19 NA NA TGTGCCAGTAGTTCCTTCGACCTGACAGATACGCAGTATTTT CASSSFDLTDTQYF
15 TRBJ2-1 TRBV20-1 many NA TGCAGTGCTAGGGGGGCGGGGAGCTCCTACAATGAGCAGTTCTTC CSARGAGSSYNEQFF
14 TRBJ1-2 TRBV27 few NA TGTGCCAGCAGTTTATCTGGGGGCCCCTATGGCTACACCTTC CASSLSGGPYGYTF
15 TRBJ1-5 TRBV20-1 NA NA TGCAGTGCTAGAGAAACCGGTGGTAGGGATCAGCCCCAGCATTTT CSARETGGRDQPQHF
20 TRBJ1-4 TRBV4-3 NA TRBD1 TGCGCCAGCAGCCAAGATTCATGGCAGGGGGCGAGCACGACTAATGAAAAACTGTTTTTT CASSQDSWQGASTTNEKLFF
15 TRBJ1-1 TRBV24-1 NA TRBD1 TGTGCCACCAGTGATTCAACAGGGGGGGACACTGAAGCTTTCTTT CATSDSTGGDTEAFF
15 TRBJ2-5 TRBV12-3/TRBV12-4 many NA TGTGCCAGCAGAACCAGCGAGAATGGCGGAGAGACCCAGTACTTC CASRTSENGGETQYF
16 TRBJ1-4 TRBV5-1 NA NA TGCGCCAGCAGCTTGGTCGGGGGGCTGGTAGAGGAAAAACTGTTTTTT CASSLVGGLVEEKLFF
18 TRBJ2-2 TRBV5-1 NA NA TGCGCCAGCAGCCCTTCCCGGGGGTTCGGGAGCGGCACCGGGGAGCTGTTTTTT CASSPSRGFGSGTGELFF
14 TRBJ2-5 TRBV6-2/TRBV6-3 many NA TGTGCCAGCAGTTACTCGAGTCAGTCAGAGACCCAGTACTTC CASSYSSQSETQYF
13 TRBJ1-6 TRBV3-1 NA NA TGTGCCAGCAGCCAAGATCGTGAGCGGCCCCTCCACTTT CASSQDRERPLHF
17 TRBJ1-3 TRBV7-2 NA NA TGTGCCAGCAGCTCAAGGCTCATGTCAGGGGCTGGAAACACCATATATTTT CASSSRLMSGAGNTIYF
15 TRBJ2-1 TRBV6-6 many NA TGTGCCAGCAGTTACGGCGGGGTGTACTTGAATGAGCAGTTCTTC CASSYGGVYLNEQFF
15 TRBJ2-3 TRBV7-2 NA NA TGTGCCAGCAGGGTTCGGCAGGGCAACACAGATACGCAGTATTTT CASRVRQGNTDTQYF
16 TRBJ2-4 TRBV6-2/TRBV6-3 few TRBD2 TGTGCCAGCAGTGACCGGACGGGGGGTCGCAAAAACATTCAGTACTTC CASSDRTGGRKNIQYF
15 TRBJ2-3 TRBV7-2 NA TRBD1 TGTGCCAGCAGCGACCGACAGGGGGCCACAGATACGCAGTATTTT CASSDRQGATDTQYF
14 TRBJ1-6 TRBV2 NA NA TGTGCCAGCAACCCGGACTCCTATAATTCACCCCTCCACTTT CASNPDSYNSPLHF
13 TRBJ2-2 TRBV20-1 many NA TGCAGTGCTCGCGCGACGAACACCGGGGAGCTGTTTTTT CSARATNTGELFF
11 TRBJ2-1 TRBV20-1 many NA TGCAGTGCCACCAGACCTCCTGAGCAGTTCTTC CSATRPPEQFF
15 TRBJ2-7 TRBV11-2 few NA TGTGCCAGCAGCCCCCTGCGGCCCGATACCTACGAGCAGTACTTC CASSPLRPDTYEQYF
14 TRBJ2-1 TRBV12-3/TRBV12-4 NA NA TGTGCCAGCAGTCCACATGTATATGGGCCGGTGCAGTTCTTC CASSPHVYGPVQFF
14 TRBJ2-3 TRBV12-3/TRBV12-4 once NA TGTGCCAGCAGTCCATTCGGGGACCCAGATACGCAGTATTTT CASSPFGDPDTQYF
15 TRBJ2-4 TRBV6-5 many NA TGTGCCAGCAGCGACCCCGGGACAGCCAAAAACATTCAGTACTTC CASSDPGTAKNIQYF
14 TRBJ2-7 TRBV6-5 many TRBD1 TGTGCCAGCAGACGCCCGGGACAGGGGGGCGAGCAGTACTTC CASRRPGQGGEQYF
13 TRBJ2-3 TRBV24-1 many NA TGTGCCACCGGCGTATCCGGGGTAGATACGCAGTATTTT CATGVSGVDTQYF
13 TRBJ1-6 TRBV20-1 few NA TGCAGTTCTGCAGCTACGAGTAATTCACCCCTCCACTTT CSSAATSNSPLHF
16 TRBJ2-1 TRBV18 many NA TGTGCCAGCTCACCGGGTGCCGAGACGATTAGCAATGAGCAGTTCTTC CASSPGAETISNEQFF
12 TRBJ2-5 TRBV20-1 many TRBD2 TGCAGTGCTTCGGGACTAGTGAAGACCCAGTACTTC CSASGLVKTQYF
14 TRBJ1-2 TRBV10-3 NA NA TGTGCCATCAGTGGTGACTTGGGGGTACATGGCTACACCTTC CAISGDLGVHGYTF
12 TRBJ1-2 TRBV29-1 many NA TGCAGCGTTACCGGGACCGGGAATGGCTACACCTTC CSVTGTGNGYTF
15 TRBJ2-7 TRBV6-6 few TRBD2 TGTGCCAGCAGTCCCCTAGCGGGGGTTTACTACGAGCAGTACTTC CASSPLAGVYYEQYF
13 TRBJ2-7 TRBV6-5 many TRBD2 TGTGCCAGCCGTATAGCGGGGGGATACGAGCAGTACTTC CASRIAGGYEQYF
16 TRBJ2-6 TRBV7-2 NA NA TGTGCCAGCAGCCCCCTGGGGGTTGCGGGGGCCAACGCCCTGACTTTC CASSPLGVAGANALTF